The present entry profiles one TCR beta chain with its context. Different DNA sequences within this sample yield the same CDR3. These data belong to a study of cytomegalovirus exposure and HLA in healthy donors. In germline, CDR1 is SGHRS, CDR2 YFSETQ. The V gene end was trimmed by 4 bases and the J gene end by 1 base; junction bases not matched to a gene: 3. This CDR3 contains 14 residues. Primers: 60 Vbeta forward and 13 Jbeta reverse. The data were produced by immunoSEQ multiplex PCR, yet TCRdb's version contains in-frame clones alone and is incomplete. Among around 97,000 clones listed, about 81% were seen once.

This clonotype was obtained from a man aged 40-49 years in good health and CMV-seropositive. This chain links TRBV5-1 with TRBJ1-1; 8 nucleotides agree with TRBD1. The sample comprised PBMCs. The CDR3: CASSPGQGNTEAFF. The CDR3 nucleotides are TGCGCCAGCAGCCCAGGACAGGGGAACACTGAAGCTTTCTTT.